This passage covers 20 T cell receptor beta chains from one sample sequenced in a study of human T cells and chemical hapten exposure. MiXCR, applied by TCRdb to the RACE reads, yields one record per CDR3 protein. The sample has 99,000 or so distinct CDR3 sequences; more than 10% are singletons. Regarding time point: pre-sensitization, week 0. Stated treatment: therapeutic diphenylcyclopropenone sensitization with weekly scalp DPC. The material was whole blood, obtained in connection with sensitization to the hapten diphenylcyclopropenone (DPC). The receptors come from a woman aged 60 to 75 with alopecia areata. Some clones in this sample may be carry-over from other donors' samples.

The rearrangement uses TRBV7-9 and TRBJ2-4, with 11 bases matching TRBD1. CDR1 is SEHNR and CDR2 is FQNEAQ in the germline V gene (reference sequence). Trimming took 5 bases from V and 6 from J; bases not matched to a gene: 6. The CDR3 runs 15 residues. CDR3 amino acids: CASSPNGTGGNIQYF. DNA for the CDR3: TGTGCCAGCAGCCCAAACGGGACAGGGGGAAACATTCAGTACTTC.

There are many counts of this clonotype. The rearrangement uses TRBV6-6 and TRBJ1-2; 10 nucleotides agree with TRBD1. Germline-derived CDR1 and CDR2 are MNHNY and SVGAGI (reference sequence). The CDR3 is 15 amino acids. J lost 8 bases, V lost 2 bases, and 8 bases had no gene match. This CDR3 is CASSYKPGTGEGYTF. CDR3 DNA: TGTGCCAGCAGTTACAAGCCGGGGACAGGGGAAGGCTACACCTTC.

This chain joins TRBV24-1 and TRBJ1-1; no clear D. This CDR3 has 14 residues. Between the trimmed V and J ends, which lost 0 bases and 3 bases, there was a span of 7 bases. Germline V gene lookup returns CDR1 KGHDR and CDR2 SFDVKD. Here the CDR3 reads CATSDLSSYTEAFF. DNA of the CDR3: TGTGCCACCAGTGATTTGTCCAGCTACACTGAAGCTTTCTTT.

This clonotype was counted only a few times. The junction does not match germline at one end; this may be a read error. The rearrangement links TRBV11-1 to TRBJ2-5; weak D call: TRBD2 (6 bases). This CDR3 region has 13 residues. Per germline, CDR1 SGHAT and CDR2 FQDESV (reference sequence). CDR3 sequence reads: CVSSLVRGETQYF. As DNA, the CDR3 is TGTGTCAGCAGCTTAGTACGGGGGGAGACCCAGTACTTC.

In this sample, this clonotype turned up many times. The genes are TRBV29-1 and TRBJ1-3; D gene uncertain. Per the germline V gene, CDR1 is SQVTM and CDR2 is ANQGSEA. The germline V and J ends were trimmed by 7 bases and 2 bases, with 12 bases remaining between them. This CDR3 spans 13 amino acids. CDR3 loop: CSAISGPGNTIYF. For the CDR3, the DNA is TGCAGCGCCATCAGTGGGCCTGGAAACACCATATATTTT. Full variable domain (rest looked up from reference TRBV29-1 and TRBJ1-3): SAVISQKPSRDICQRGTSLTIQCQVDSQVTMMFWYRQQPGQSLTLIATANQGSEATYESGFVIDKFPISRPNLTFSTLTVSNMSPEDSSIYLCSAISGPGNTIYFGEGSWLTVV.

In its sample, this clonotype was seen many times. V gene TRBV28 combines with J gene TRBJ2-7; 8 nucleotides line up with TRBD2. The CDR3 is 15 residues long. Germline V lookup: CDR1 MDHEN, CDR2 SYDVKM. Trimming took 6 bases from V and 1 from J; bases not matched to a gene: 8. Written as DNA, the CDR3 is TGTGCCAGCAGAGCGGGGGCTAGCCCATCCTACGAGCAGTACTTC. Encoded protein: CASRAGASPSYEQYF.

This clonotype was detected only a few times. J is TRBJ1-1 and V is TRBV11-2; D is perhaps TRBD1 (6 bases). Germline V CDR1 and CDR2: SGHAT, FQNNGV. Trimming shortened V by 5 bases and J by 7 bases, and 20 bases separated the two germline ends. The length of the CDR3 is 15 residues. The CDR3 coding sequence is TGTGCCAGCAGCCGACAACCCGGGACACAAGATGAAGCTTTCTTT. Protein product: CASSRQPGTQDEAFF.

This chain links TRBV20-1 with TRBJ1-1; D unclear. The CDR3 covers 13 residues. From germline, CDR1 is DFQATT and CDR2 SNEGSKA (reference sequence). V dropped 0 bases and J dropped 3 bases, with 8 bases sitting between them. The CDR3, as DNA: TGCAGTGCTAGAGAGGGAGCAGACACTGAAGCTTTCTTT. It specifies CSAREGADTEAFF.

V is TRBV10-2 and J is TRBJ2-2, with D unresolved. Germline CDR1 reads WSHSY; CDR2 reads SAAADI. The CDR3 contains 12 residues. V gave up 0 bases and J gave up 5 bases, with 1 base separating them. The CDR3 DNA reads as TGCGCCAGCAGTGAGTCGACCGGGGAGCTGTTTTTT. It translates to CASSESTGELFF.

About this clonotype itself: This could be a read error, since a much larger clone is one nucleotide away. This rearrangement joins TRBV6-2 or TRBV6-3 to TRBJ2-5, with D perhaps TRBD1 (5 bases). CDR1 and CDR2 from the germline V gene are MNHEY and SVGEGT. The CDR3 is 12 amino acids. V lost 2 bases to trimming and J lost 7 bases, with 8 bases between them. This CDR3 reads CASSYDRGTQYF. CDR3 nucleotide sequence: TGTGCCAGCAGTTACGATAGGGGGACCCAGTACTTC.

This clonotype appeared a few times. J is TRBJ2-2 and V is TRBV12-3 or TRBV12-4; the D is unclear. The CDR3 length is 15 residues. Trimming shortened V by 3 bases and J by 6 bases, and 14 bases separated the two germline ends. The CDR3 coding sequence is TGTGCCAGCAGTTTGCTCCGGTTCCGGTCCGGGGAGCTGTTTTTT. Translating gives CASSLLRFRSGELFF.

This clonotype was counted only a few times. One end of the junction varies from germline; a read error may be responsible. V usage is TRBV7-7 and J usage is TRBJ1-2, with a weak D call TRBD1 (5 bases). This CDR3 comprises 18 residues. Per the germline V gene, CDR1 is SSHAT and CDR2 is FNYEAQ (reference sequence). The CDR3 coding sequence is TGTGCTAGCAGCTTCACGGCAGAAGGGGTCAGGGTGACCTATGGCTACACCTTC. Protein product: CASSFTAEGVRVTYGYTF.

J is TRBJ1-1 and V is TRBV7-2; 8 bases align to TRBD1. V trimming: 1 base; J trimming: 4 bases; junction bases outside the gene matches: 5. The CDR3 has 15 amino acids. Looked up from germline, CDR1 is SGHTA and CDR2 is FQGNSA. The CDR3 bases are TGTGCCAGCAGCTTAGGTCGACAGGGGTTCACTGAAGCTTTCTTT. This codes for CASSLGRQGFTEAFF.

The rearrangement joins TRBV9 to TRBJ1-2, with a weak D call TRBD1 (6 bases). V dropped 0 bases and J dropped 8 bases, with 11 bases sitting between them. The CDR3 contains 13 residues. The germline V gene encodes CDR1 SGDLS and CDR2 YYNGEE. The CDR3 nucleotides read TGTGCCAGCAGCGTAGAGTCGGGGGCCGGCTACACCTTC. Translated: CASSVESGAGYTF.

This clonotype was seen many times. V is TRBV7-9 and J is TRBJ2-1; 7 nucleotides agree with TRBD2. Germline-derived CDR1 and CDR2 are SEHNR and FQNEAQ (reference sequence). The junction had 11 bases not matched to a gene; V was cut back by 2 bases and J by 7 bases. The CDR3 runs to 16 residues. The CDR3 reads CASSLSRGEVVNEQFF. In DNA, the CDR3 is TGTGCCAGCAGCTTATCTCGGGGGGAGGTTGTTAATGAGCAGTTCTTC.

This clonotype was observed a few times. This sequence joins TRBV29-1 and TRBJ1-1; 10 bases map to TRBD1. The germline V gene has CDR1 SQVTM and CDR2 ANQGSEA. The trim removed 2 bases at V and 7 bases at J, leaving 4 bases unmatched. This CDR3 spans 13 amino acids. The CDR3 spells CSVERTGGNEAFF. The CDR3 DNA follows: TGCAGCGTTGAACGGACAGGGGGTAATGAAGCTTTCTTT. Complete variable domain (other parts from reference TRBV29-1 and TRBJ1-1): SAVISQKPSRDICQRGTSLTIQCQVDSQVTMMFWYRQQPGQSLTLIATANQGSEATYESGFVIDKFPISRPNLTFSTLTVSNMSPEDSSIYLCSVERTGGNEAFFGQGTRLTVV.

The chain is built from TRBV11-2 and TRBJ2-1; D might be TRBD2 (7 bases). Germline CDR1 is SGHAT and CDR2 is FQNNGV. V lost 10 bases and J lost 2, with 18 bases in between. The CDR3 runs 15 residues. The chain's CDR3 is CANNPQGGPYNEQFF. The CDR3 DNA sequence: TGTGCCAACAACCCACAGGGAGGGCCCTACAATGAGCAGTTCTTC.

Ten or more counts support this clonotype. The rearrangement uses TRBV5-1 and TRBJ2-7; D is perhaps TRBD1 (5 bases). The CDR3 runs 12 residues. CDR1 SGHRS and CDR2 YFSETQ come from the germline V gene. V lost 4 bases and J lost 4, with 9 bases in between. The CDR3 reads CASSRTGYEQYF. The DNA for the CDR3 is TGCGCCAGCAGCCGAACAGGTTACGAGCAGTACTTC.

This chain connects TRBV20-1 to TRBJ2-7, with D unresolved. The CDR3 is 13 amino acids. Germline CDR1 is DFQATT and CDR2 is SNEGSKA (reference sequence). With 1 base removed from V and 4 bases from J, the gap between germline ends came to 11 bases. The CDR3 DNA reads TGCAGTGCTAGAGCCGTCCCCGGTTACGAGCAGTACTTC. It yields the protein CSARAVPGYEQYF.

A note on this clonotype: A far larger clone is only one base removed, so a read error is likely. The chain joins TRBV7-9 to TRBJ2-7; D unclear. Germline CDR1 SEHNR, CDR2 FQNEAQ (reference sequence). This CDR3 comprises 11 residues. CDR3 in DNA: TGTGCCAGCAGCCCGGGCTACGTGCAGTACTTC. Translated: CASSPGYVQYF.